What follows describes a single T cell receptor (beta chain). Study processing details: For nucleated cells, counts were estimated from reference gene primer amplification. The assay was immunoSEQ multiplex PCR, and TCRdb's table has in-frame clones only and misses some. That table furnishes V, J and clone size, whereas the DNA furnished D and trimming. Altogether about 200,000 clones are present, about 89% being singletons, with the ten largest covering about 5%. The sample originates from a study of blood T cell repertoires in COVID-19. Study background: COVID-19 samples, acute and convalescent, were from the United States, Italy and Spain. T cells, B-cell-depleted T cells, or PBMCs supplied cDNA or gDNA.

The clonotype originates from a woman in her 40s with acute or convalescent COVID-19. The sequenced sample consisted of peripheral blood.

The CDR3 sequence: CASSANRGQVEKLFF. The CDR3 nucleotides read TGTGCCAGCAGCGCTAACCGAGGACAGGTTGAAAAACTGTTTTTT. The rearrangement links TRBV7-8 to TRBJ1-4; 7 bases are shared with TRBD1. The V segment lost 5 bases and the J segment 7 bases; nucleotides outside the gene matches: 10. The CDR3 contains 15 residues. CDR1 and CDR2 (germline): SGHVS, FQNEAQ.